This T cell receptor (beta chain) was recorded in a study of OX40 agonist ivuxolimab in advanced cancers. TCRdb keeps only in-frame clones here, not all; method: immunoSEQ multiplex PCR. There are about 75,000 clones in the sample; approximately 84% occur only once, and roughly 15% lies in the top ten. The CDR3 has 17 amino acids. V lost 5 bases, J lost 0 bases, and 20 bases lay in between. Germline V gives CDR1 MDHEN, CDR2 SYDVKM. The rearrangement links TRBV28 to TRBJ2-7; TRBD2 might be the D (6 bases). The source of this sequence is an adult with an advanced solid tumor such as melanoma, head and neck, liver or kidney cancer. The sample was CD4+ or CD8+ T cells sorted from blood, taken in a trial of the OX40 agonist ivuxolimab. This chain's CDR3 is CASSPNPGTGISYEQYF. CDR3 DNA: TGTGCCAGCAGTCCAAACCCTGGGACTGGGATCTCCTACGAGCAGTACTTC.